These 21 T cell receptor beta chains were all obtained from the same sample, sequenced in a study of cytomegalovirus exposure and HLA in healthy donors. The primer mix had 60 Vbeta and 13 Jbeta primers. Profiled with immunoSEQ multiplex PCR; TCRdb holds only in-frame clones, not every one. The profile covers 100,000 to 150,000 clones, with around 80% appearing a single time and around 0.99% taken by the ten largest. Specimen: PBMCs. These receptors came from a woman in her twenties or thirties in good health and CMV-seronegative.

The V call is TRBV5-1, the J call TRBJ2-5; 8 bases are a match to TRBD1. The ends lost 2 bases at V and 3 bases at J; junction bases unmatched: 6. The CDR3 has 15 residues. The germline V gene has CDR1 SGHRS and CDR2 YFSETQ. The CDR3 loop is CASSLLLTGEETQYF. DNA for the CDR3: TGCGCCAGCAGCTTACTCCTGACAGGGGAAGAGACCCAGTACTTC.

The rearrangement uses TRBV2 and TRBJ2-2; 8 bases agree with TRBD1. The CDR3 is 15 residues long. Unmatched junction bases numbered 7, after V lost 6 bases and J lost 4 bases. Germline V gene sequence: CDR1 SNHLY, CDR2 FYNNEI. This chain's CDR3 is CASRNRGAGTGELFF. The CDR3 region has the DNA TGTGCCAGCAGAAACAGGGGGGCAGGCACCGGGGAGCTGTTTTTT.

The rearrangement joins TRBV4-1 to TRBJ2-7; maybe TRBD2 (5 bases). The germline V gene encodes CDR1 MGHRA and CDR2 YSYEKL. The germline V and J ends were trimmed by 3 bases and 0 bases, with 15 bases remaining between them. This CDR3 region has 16 residues. The CDR3 nucleotides read TGCGCCAGCAGCCAGGTTTTGGTAGGGAGCTCCTACGAGCAGTACTTC. Residues: CASSQVLVGSSYEQYF.

The chain couples TRBV11-2 to TRBJ2-7; 8 bases line up with TRBD2. This CDR3 spans 15 amino acids. Trimming at V came to 9 bases and at J to 0 bases, leaving 10 bases not matched to a gene. In germline, CDR1 is SGHAT, CDR2 FQNNGV. The CDR3 reads CASSRSGTSSYEQYF. For the CDR3, the DNA is TGTGCCAGTAGCCGATCCGGGACTAGCTCCTACGAGCAGTACTTC.

With regard to this clone: Other DNA sequences in the same sample also yield this CDR3. The genes are TRBV9 and TRBJ2-7; 10 nucleotides match TRBD1. The CDR3 loop spans 15 amino acids. Germline V gene data show CDR1 as SGDLS and CDR2 as YYNGEE. The V gene end was trimmed by 0 bases and the J gene end by 3 bases; junction bases not matched to a gene: 3. The CDR3 coding sequence is TGTGCCAGCAGCGTAGGGGGGACAGGGGACTACGAGCAGTACTTC. Protein sequence: CASSVGGTGDYEQYF.

The rearrangement uses TRBV6-5 and TRBJ2-3; D possibly corresponds to TRBD2 (7 bases). Trimming cost V 0 bases and J 4 bases, with 11 bases left between them. Germline V gene sequence: CDR1 MNHEY, CDR2 SVGAGI. CDR3 length: 15 residues. CDR3 amino acids: CASSYSGGQADTQYF. DNA of the CDR3: TGTGCCAGCAGTTACTCGGGGGGGCAGGCAGATACGCAGTATTTT.

The CDR3, as DNA: TGTGCCAGCAGCGCGACAGGGTTGAACACTGAAGCTTTCTTT. It codes for CASSATGLNTEAFF. The genes are TRBV9 and TRBJ1-1; 7 bases line up with TRBD1. CDR3 length: 14 amino acids. Germline lookup yields CDR1 SGDLS and CDR2 YYNGEE. After removal of 3 bases from V and 0 bases from J, the junction contained 2 bases not matched to a gene.

This clone was observed a few times. This chain joins TRBV5-8 and TRBJ2-1; D possibly corresponds to TRBD2 (6 bases). Trimming took off 2 bases at V and 3 bases at J, with 15 bases between the two ends. The germline V gene encodes CDR1 SGHTS and CDR2 YDEGEE. This CDR3 contains 16 residues. CDR3 amino acids: CASSFTGTRIYNEQFF. The CDR3 bases are TGTGCCAGCAGCTTTACCGGGACTCGTATCTACAATGAGCAGTTCTTC.

V gene TRBV4-2 combines with J gene TRBJ2-5, with TRBD2 identical over 8 bases. Losses at the gene ends were 4 bases for V and 2 bases for J; bases not matched to a gene: 9. The germline V gene encodes CDR1 LGHNA and CDR2 YNFKEQ. This CDR3 has 16 residues. The chain's CDR3 is CASSPLLADLQETQYF. As DNA, the CDR3 is TGTGCCAGCAGCCCATTACTAGCGGACCTACAAGAGACCCAGTACTTC.

The gene calls are TRBV7-9 and TRBJ2-1, with 8 positions matching TRBD2. The CDR3 consists of 15 residues. V lost 6 bases and J lost 2; bases outside the gene matches: 6. Germline assignment: CDR1 SEHNR and CDR2 FQNEAQ (reference sequence). Written as DNA, the CDR3 is TGTGCCAGCAGACGTACCGGGGGGGCCTACAATGAGCAGTTCTTC. Translated, it gives CASRRTGGAYNEQFF.

This sequence joins TRBV5-5 and TRBJ2-1; no clear D gene. This CDR3 region has 13 residues. Deletions cut 2 bases from V and 8 bases from J, with 11 bases between. The V gene's germline CDR1 is SGHKS and CDR2 YYEKEE (reference sequence). In DNA form, the CDR3 reads TGTGCCAGCAGCTTTAGTCGGGTGTATGAGCAGTTCTTC. Protein product: CASSFSRVYEQFF.

This chain joins TRBV29-1 and TRBJ2-5, with unresolved D. The germline CDR1 and CDR2 sequences are SQVTM and ANQGSEA. This CDR3 comprises 12 residues. The V gene lost 5 bases and the J gene lost 3 bases, with 10 bases spanning the gap. CDR3 region: CSVSLAEETQYF. The CDR3 DNA sequence: TGCAGCGTTTCGCTCGCGGAAGAGACCCAGTACTTC.

J is TRBJ2-5 and V is TRBV27, with TRBD1 matching over 8 bases. Germline V gene lookup returns CDR1 MNHEY and CDR2 SMNVEV (reference sequence). Trimming at V came to 5 bases and at J to 2 bases, leaving 4 bases not matched to a gene. The CDR3 has 14 amino acids. CDR3 sequence (DNA): TGTGCCAGCAGTCCCACAGGGGGGCAAGAGACCCAGTACTTC. Residues: CASSPTGGQETQYF.

V and J are TRBV4-3 and TRBJ1-2, with D hard to call. Looked up from germline, CDR1 is LGHNA and CDR2 is YSLEER. V was cut by 0 bases and J by 4 bases, with 12 bases left in between. The CDR3 extends over 15 amino acids. CDR3 DNA sequence: TGCGCCAGCAGCCAAGATATAAACACCAGCTATGGCTACACCTTC. This gives the protein CASSQDINTSYGYTF.

V gene TRBV18 combines with J gene TRBJ1-4; TRBD1 aligns across 8 bases. Germline-derived CDR1 and CDR2 are KGHSH and LQKENI. V was clipped by 3 bases and J by 11 bases; unmatched bases: 2. The CDR3 covers 12 residues. DNA of the CDR3: TGTGCCAGCTCACCGGACAGGGTCAAACTGTTTTTT. As protein: CASSPDRVKLFF.

The chain couples TRBV13 to TRBJ2-5; the match to TRBD2 covers 12 bases. The junction had 2 bases not matched to a gene; V was cut back by 1 base and J by 5 bases. Germline values: CDR1 PRHDT, CDR2 FYEKMQ (reference sequence). This CDR3 contains 15 residues. In DNA form, the CDR3 reads TGTGCCAGCAGCTTAGCTAGCGGGAGGGGTGAGACCCAGTACTTC. Translating gives CASSLASGRGETQYF.

This rearrangement joins TRBV7-2 to TRBJ2-1; 7 nucleotides match TRBD2. The CDR3 loop spans 15 amino acids. V shed 5 bases and J 6 bases; nucleotides not matched to a gene: 10. From germline, CDR1 is SGHTA and CDR2 FQGNSA. DNA for the CDR3: TGTGCCAGCAGCAGAGCGGGGAGTGTGTCCAATGAGCAGTTCTTC. This codes for CASSRAGSVSNEQFF.

The V gene is TRBV11-2, the J gene TRBJ1-3; D ambiguous. This CDR3 spans 15 amino acids. In germline, CDR1 is SGHAT, CDR2 FQNNGV. V lost 5 bases, J lost 3 bases, and 14 bases lay in between. CDR3 loop: CASSQLRGYGNTIYF. DNA for the CDR3: TGTGCCAGCAGCCAATTACGGGGATATGGAAACACCATATATTTT. The variable domain in full, completed from reference TRBV11-2 and TRBJ1-3, reads EAGVAQSPRYKIIEKRQSVAFWCNPISGHATLYWYQQILGQGPKLLIQFQNNGVVDDSQLPKDRFSAERLKGVDSTLKIQPAKLEDSAVYLCASSQLRGYGNTIYFGEGSWLTVV.

The V and J genes are TRBV13 and TRBJ1-2; the match to TRBD1 covers 7 bases. The CDR3 has 15 amino acids. CDR1 PRHDT and CDR2 FYEKMQ come from the germline V gene (reference sequence). Unmatched junction bases numbered 4, after V lost 0 bases and J lost 3 bases. CDR3 amino acids: CASSLGGRGDYGYTF. The CDR3, as DNA: TGTGCCAGCAGCTTAGGGGGCAGGGGGGACTATGGCTACACCTTC.

The gene calls are TRBV6-1 and TRBJ2-6, with 7 positions matching TRBD1. Germline CDR1 and CDR2: MNHNS and SASEGT. CDR3 length equals 15 residues. Trimming took 4 bases from V and 0 from J; bases not matched to a gene: 0. This CDR3 is CASSGDSSGANVLTF. The DNA of the CDR3 is TGTGCCAGCAGTGGGGACAGCTCTGGGGCCAACGTCCTGACTTTC.

V is TRBV5-1 and J is TRBJ1-2; 10 bases map to TRBD1. V shed 3 bases, J shed 8 bases, and the junction held 10 bases outside the gene matches. The germline V gene encodes CDR1 SGHRS and CDR2 YFSETQ. The CDR3 contains 15 residues. The CDR3 reads CASSWPLTGGEGYTF. The DNA for the CDR3 is TGCGCCAGCAGCTGGCCCCTGACAGGGGGCGAAGGCTACACCTTC. Complete variable domain (other parts from reference TRBV5-1 and TRBJ1-2): KAGVTQTPRYLIKTRGQQVTLSCSPISGHRSVSWYQQTPGQGLQFLFEYFSETQRNKGNFPGRFSGRQFSNSRSEMNVSTLELGDSALYLCASSWPLTGGEGYTFGSGTRLTVV.